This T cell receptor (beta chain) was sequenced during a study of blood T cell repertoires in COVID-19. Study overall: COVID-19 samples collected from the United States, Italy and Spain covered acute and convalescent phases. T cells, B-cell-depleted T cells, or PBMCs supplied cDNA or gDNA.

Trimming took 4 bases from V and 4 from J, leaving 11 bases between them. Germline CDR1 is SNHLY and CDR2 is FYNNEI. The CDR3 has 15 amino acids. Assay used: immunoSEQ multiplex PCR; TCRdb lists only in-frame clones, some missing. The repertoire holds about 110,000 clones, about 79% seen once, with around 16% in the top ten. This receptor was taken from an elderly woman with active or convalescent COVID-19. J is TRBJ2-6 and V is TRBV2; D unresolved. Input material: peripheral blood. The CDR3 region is CASSVLRSGANVLTF. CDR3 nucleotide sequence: TGTGCCAGCAGTGTCCTCAGGTCAGGGGCCAACGTCCTGACTTTC.